Presented here are 30 T cell receptor beta chains from one specimen sequenced in a study of blood T cell repertoires in COVID-19. Sequencing was performed with immunoSEQ multiplex PCR; in TCRdb, only in-frame clones are kept and a portion is missing. The sample records 250,000 or so clones, 80% to 90% being singletons. Sequenced input: peripheral blood. Receptor source: a man aged 25-45 years with active or convalescent COVID-19.

The chain has TRBV4-1 and TRBJ1-6; D gene uncertain. With 4 bases removed from V and 6 bases from J, the gap between germline ends came to 7 bases. The CDR3 is made up of 13 amino acids. In germline, CDR1 is MGHRA, CDR2 YSYEKL. The chain's CDR3 is CASSPQLNSPLHF. DNA of the CDR3: TGCGCCAGCAGCCCCCAACTTAATTCACCCCTCCACTTT.

J is TRBJ1-2 and V is TRBV11-2; no clear D gene. The V gene lost 0 bases and the J gene lost 1 base, with 6 bases spanning the gap. The CDR3 sequence is 14 residues long. Per germline, CDR1 SGHAT and CDR2 FQNNGV. The CDR3 region has the DNA TGTGCCAGCAGCTTAGATCTATTTAACTATGGCTACACCTTC. Its protein is CASSLDLFNYGYTF. The full variable domain, rest sourced from reference TRBV11-2 and TRBJ1-2, is EAGVAQSPRYKIIEKRQSVAFWCNPISGHATLYWYQQILGQGPKLLIQFQNNGVVDDSQLPKDRFSAERLKGVDSTLKIQPAKLEDSAVYLCASSLDLFNYGYTFGSGTRLTVV.

V usage is TRBV6-5 and J usage is TRBJ1-2; maybe TRBD1 (5 bases). Trimming took 0 bases from V and 4 from J, leaving 9 bases between them. Per the germline V gene, CDR1 is MNHEY and CDR2 is SVGAGI. This CDR3 is built from 14 residues. Here the CDR3 reads CASSYSTAGYGYTF. Written as DNA, the CDR3 is TGTGCCAGCAGTTACTCGACAGCGGGCTATGGCTACACCTTC.

V gene TRBV5-4 combines with J gene TRBJ2-7, with 7 positions matching TRBD1. Per the germline V gene, CDR1 is SGHNT and CDR2 is YYREEE (reference sequence). V shed 0 bases, J shed 1 base, and the junction held 4 bases outside the gene matches. The CDR3 runs to 15 residues. The CDR3: CASSLADRASYEQYF. In DNA form, the CDR3 reads TGTGCCAGCAGCTTGGCCGACAGGGCGTCCTACGAGCAGTACTTC.

This sequence joins TRBV18 and TRBJ2-1, with 7 bases identical to TRBD1. Germline V gives CDR1 KGHSH, CDR2 LQKENI. Unmatched junction bases numbered 6, after V lost 6 bases and J lost 7 bases. The CDR3 loop spans 13 amino acids. DNA of the CDR3: TGTGCCAGCTCCCGACAGGGTCGGAATGAGCAGTTCTTC. This gives the protein CASSRQGRNEQFF.

This rearrangement joins TRBV27 to TRBJ2-1; TRBD1 matches 8 bases. This CDR3 comprises 15 residues. Germline values: CDR1 MNHEY, CDR2 SMNVEV (reference sequence). V shed 6 bases, J shed 2 bases, and the junction held 6 bases outside the gene matches. CDR3 loop: CASSRTGIAYNEQFF. Here the CDR3 DNA reads TGTGCCAGCAGCCGGACAGGGATAGCCTACAATGAGCAGTTCTTC.

This chain uses TRBV15 with TRBJ1-1; 7 bases are a match to TRBD1. Per germline, CDR1 LNHNV and CDR2 YYDKDF (reference sequence). J was trimmed by 8 bases and V by 0 bases; bases with no gene match: 12. The CDR3 runs 16 residues. CDR3 nucleotides: TGTGCCACCAGCAGAGATTTGCCCATGGGGACAGCCGAAGCTTTCTTT. The encoded protein is CATSRDLPMGTAEAFF.

The chain links TRBV18 to TRBJ2-6; 7 positions agree with TRBD1. The germline gives CDR1 KGHSH, CDR2 LQKENI. The V gene end was trimmed by 4 bases and the J gene end by 2 bases; junction bases not matched to a gene: 8. The CDR3 is 17 amino acids. CDR3 loop: CASSRGIGGTGANVLTF. The DNA for the CDR3 is TGTGCCAGCTCACGGGGGATAGGGGGCACTGGGGCCAACGTCCTGACTTTC.

V gene TRBV4-3 combines with J gene TRBJ2-1, with 8 bases fitting TRBD2. Germline V gives CDR1 LGHNA, CDR2 YSLEER. After removal of 0 bases from V and 8 bases from J, the junction contained 15 bases not matched to a gene. This CDR3 spans 18 amino acids. The CDR3 here is CASSQDRMWRGGSDEQFF. The CDR3 bases are TGCGCCAGCAGCCAAGATCGTATGTGGCGCGGGGGGAGCGATGAGCAGTTCTTC.

J is TRBJ1-2 and V is TRBV3-1 (or the pseudogene TRBV3-2); 8 bases are a match to TRBD1. With V trimmed by 4 bases and J by 5 bases, 12 bases remained unmatched. The CDR3 extends over 16 amino acids. Germline-derived CDR1 and CDR2 are LGHDT and YNNKEL (reference sequence). The CDR3 DNA is TGTGCCAGCAGCCGTTCAAGGACAGGGCCTAGGTATGGCTACACCTTC. Its translation: CASSRSRTGPRYGYTF.

V and J are TRBV4-2 and TRBJ2-1; 12 bases fit TRBD2. This CDR3 has 19 amino acids. Germline V CDR1 and CDR2: LGHNA, YNFKEQ. V gave up 0 bases and J gave up 5 bases; unmatched junction bases: 11. The CDR3 DNA reads as TGTGCCAGCAGCCAAGATCGGACTAGCGGGGAGGGGAACCACAATGAGCAGTTCTTC. This gives the protein CASSQDRTSGEGNHNEQFF.

The chain links TRBV2 to TRBJ2-1, with 9 nucleotides matching TRBD1. CDR3 size: 14 residues. Germline values: CDR1 SNHLY, CDR2 FYNNEI. V shed 4 bases, J shed 4 bases, and the junction held 2 bases outside the gene matches. The chain's CDR3 is CASSGDRGYNEQFF. The DNA of the CDR3 is TGTGCCAGCAGTGGAGACAGGGGGTACAATGAGCAGTTCTTC.

The CDR3 DNA follows: TGTGCCAGCAGCGTCAGTGTCCAAACTCGGGCGGCGAACAGGGTTGGAGAGACCCAGTACTTC. Its protein product is CASSVSVQTRAANRVGETQYF. The chain links TRBV9 to TRBJ2-5, with D perhaps TRBD1 (6 bases). This CDR3 comprises 21 residues. V was shortened by 2 bases and J by 4 bases, with 33 bases between the two germline ends. The germline V gene has CDR1 SGDLS and CDR2 YYNGEE.

Concerning this clone itself: This specimen includes other DNA sequences encoding the same CDR3. This chain links TRBV10-3 with TRBJ2-1; 7 bases align to TRBD2. CDR1 is ENHRY, CDR2 SYGVKD, per germline. Germline trimming cut 0 bases from V and 7 bases from J; bases unmatched to any gene: 12. CDR3 length equals 17 residues. For the CDR3, the DNA is TGTGCCATCAGTGAGTCGAGAGCGAGCGGGGATAATAATGAGCAGTTCTTC. Its translation: CAISESRASGDNNEQFF.

The V call is TRBV6-4, the J call TRBJ2-1, with 8 bases lining up with TRBD2. V was pared by 0 bases and J by 4 bases, with 11 bases of the junction left unmatched. This CDR3 has 18 residues. The germline gives CDR1 MRHNA, CDR2 SNTAGT. For the CDR3, the DNA is TGTGCCAGCAGTGACTCGATATTAGCGGGACACCAATACAATGAGCAGTTCTTC. Residues: CASSDSILAGHQYNEQFF.

With respect to this clone: A clone one base away is much larger, so this may be a read error. Other DNA sequences within the sample encode an identical CDR3. The chain has TRBV2 and TRBJ2-7; TRBD1 matches 9 bases. The CDR3 has 12 amino acids. V trimming: 6 bases; J trimming: 4 bases; junction bases outside the gene matches: 1. The germline V gene encodes CDR1 SNHLY and CDR2 FYNNEI. This CDR3 is CASSGQGYEQYF. The CDR3 DNA is TGTGCCAGCAGCGGACAGGGGTACGAGCAGTACTTC.

This chain links TRBV3-1 (or the pseudogene TRBV3-2) with TRBJ2-7, with no clear D. Germline-derived CDR1 and CDR2 are LGHDT and YNNKEL (reference sequence). Trimming removed 3 bases at V and 2 bases at J, with 8 bases between. The CDR3 extends over 13 amino acids. CDR3 amino acids: CASSHYNPYEQYF. For the CDR3, the DNA is TGTGCCAGCAGCCATTACAACCCCTACGAGCAGTACTTC.

The V gene is TRBV18, the J gene TRBJ1-5, with TRBD1 matching over 10 bases. CDR3 length: 18 amino acids. Losses at the gene ends were 3 bases for V and 2 bases for J; bases not matched to a gene: 10. Per the germline V gene, CDR1 is KGHSH and CDR2 is LQKENI. The CDR3: CASSPTGGLALGNQPQHF. CDR3 bases: TGTGCCAGCTCACCGACAGGGGGCCTAGCGCTGGGCAATCAGCCCCAGCATTTT.

The chain is built from TRBV11-2 and TRBJ2-1, with 8 bases lining up with TRBD1. After removal of 1 base from V and 8 bases from J, the junction contained 4 bases not matched to a gene. CDR3 length: 14 residues. Germline CDR1 and CDR2: SGHAT and FQNNGV. The CDR3 sequence is CASSLVRGRHEQFF. Written as DNA, the CDR3 is TGTGCCAGCAGCTTAGTCAGGGGGCGGCATGAGCAGTTCTTC.

The chain employs TRBV3-1 (or the pseudogene TRBV3-2) and TRBJ2-7; tentatively, D is TRBD1 (6 bases). V lost 0 bases and J 4 bases, leaving 16 bases between the germline ends. Germline lookup yields CDR1 LGHDT and CDR2 YNNKEL (reference sequence). The CDR3 is 16 amino acids. DNA of the CDR3: TGTGCCAGCAGCCAAGACAGGGGACCAAAGGCATACGAGCAGTACTTC. Translated, it gives CASSQDRGPKAYEQYF.

The chain links TRBV29-1 to TRBJ1-2; TRBD1 is a possible D gene (6 bases). The germline CDR1 and CDR2 sequences are SQVTM and ANQGSEA. The V end was cut by 3 bases, the J end by 5 bases, with 16 bases between. The CDR3 loop spans 14 amino acids. This CDR3 reads CSVDGWTADYGYTF. DNA for the CDR3: TGCAGCGTTGATGGATGGACAGCTGATTATGGCTACACCTTC. The full variable domain, in which reference TRBV29-1 and TRBJ1-2 provide the parts outside the CDR3, is SAVISQKPSRDICQRGTSLTIQCQVDSQVTMMFWYRQQPGQSLTLIATANQGSEATYESGFVIDKFPISRPNLTFSTLTVSNMSPEDSSIYLCSVDGWTADYGYTFGSGTRLTVV.

This rearrangement joins TRBV5-1 to TRBJ2-5; a weak D match, TRBD1 (5 bases). Germline V gives CDR1 SGHRS, CDR2 YFSETQ. With 4 bases removed from V and 3 bases from J, the gap between germline ends came to 16 bases. The CDR3 consists of 15 residues. This chain's CDR3 is CASSRQSGFKETQYF. DNA for the CDR3: TGCGCCAGCAGCCGCCAGTCAGGGTTCAAAGAGACCCAGTACTTC.

Only a few counts were recorded for this clone. The rearrangement uses TRBV19 and TRBJ1-2, with D possibly TRBD1 on 5 matching bases. The CDR3 runs to 13 residues. Germline CDR1 LNHDA, CDR2 SQIVND (reference sequence). V lost 10 bases and J 4 bases, leaving 16 bases between the germline ends. The CDR3 DNA sequence: TGTGCCACTAGGGGAGAGAGCCGCTATGGCTACACCTTC. It encodes CATRGESRYGYTF.

The gene calls are TRBV27 and TRBJ2-6, with 11 bases identical to TRBD1. The CDR3 spans 16 residues. The germline CDR1 and CDR2 sequences are MNHEY and SMNVEV (reference sequence). V dropped 6 bases and J dropped 0; count of bases not matched to a gene: 1. The CDR3 loop is CASSGTGGSGANVLTF. The CDR3 DNA is TGTGCCAGCAGCGGGACAGGGGGCTCTGGGGCCAACGTCCTGACTTTC. Based on the CDR3 plus reference TRBV27 and TRBJ2-6, the full variable domain is EAQVTQNPRYLITVTGKKLTVTCSQNMNHEYMSWYRQDPGLGLRQIYYSMNVEVTDKGDVPEGYKVSRKEKRNFPLILESPSPNQTSLYFCASSGTGGSGANVLTFGAGSRLTVL.

The J gene is TRBJ2-3, the V gene TRBV7-9; 9 nucleotides line up with TRBD2. J was trimmed by 2 bases and V by 5 bases; bases with no gene match: 8. Per the germline V gene, CDR1 is SEHNR and CDR2 is FQNEAQ (reference sequence). This CDR3 region has 16 residues. CDR3 nucleotides: TGTGCCAGCAGCCTCGTTGCTAGCGGGGCCACAGATACGCAGTATTTT. Amino acid sequence: CASSLVASGATDTQYF.

This clone came up once. V usage is TRBV4-3 and J usage is TRBJ1-4, with 8 bases lining up with TRBD1. The ends lost 1 base at V and 9 bases at J; junction bases unmatched: 10. Per germline, CDR1 LGHNA and CDR2 YSLEER. The CDR3 covers 16 residues. In DNA form, the CDR3 reads TGCGCCAGCAGCCAAGCGAAAGGACAGGGTCGTAAAAAACTGTTTTTT. This gives the protein CASSQAKGQGRKKLFF.

J is TRBJ1-2 and V is TRBV12-3 or TRBV12-4; 10 nucleotides line up with TRBD1. This CDR3 is built from 13 residues. J gave up 8 bases and V 5 bases, and 5 bases lay outside the gene matches. CDR3 sequence (DNA): TGTGCCAGCAGTGGGACAGGGGTAGGGGGCTACACCTTC. Translation gives CASSGTGVGGYTF.

The rearrangement links TRBV30 to TRBJ1-6; D remains unclear. Germline loops: CDR1 GTSNPN, CDR2 SVGIG (reference sequence). Trimming shortened V by 1 base and J by 7 bases, and 5 bases separated the two germline ends. This CDR3 comprises 12 residues. As DNA, the CDR3 is TGTGCCTGGAGTGCCTCCAATTCACCCCTCCACTTT. Its translation is CAWSASNSPLHF.

The sample holds one count of this clone. This chain uses TRBV5-1 with TRBJ2-5; no reliable D call. Germline V gives CDR1 SGHRS, CDR2 YFSETQ. CDR3 length equals 14 residues. The V end was cut by 1 base, the J end by 5 bases, with 12 bases between. The CDR3 nucleotides are TGCGCCAGCAGCTTGAGATCCGCCGCGGAGACCCAGTACTTC. Protein product: CASSLRSAAETQYF.

The rearrangement uses TRBV21-1 and TRBJ2-7; the table's D gene call, TRBD2, was not cross checked with the DNA. TRBV21-1 represents a pseudogene. The CDR3 is 19 residues long. In nucleotides, the CDR3 is TGTGCCAGCAGCAAAGGGCTCGGGACTAGCGGGGGCCCTTCCTACGAGCAGTACTTC. Amino acids: CASSKGLGTSGGPSYEQYF.